Presented here are 32 T cell receptor beta chains from one specimen sequenced in a study of OX40 agonist ivuxolimab in advanced cancers. TCRdb keeps only in-frame clones here, not all; method: immunoSEQ multiplex PCR. In the table there are tens of thousands of clones, about 89% of which are singletons. The input for sequencing was CD4+ or CD8+ T cells sorted from blood, taken in a trial of the OX40 agonist ivuxolimab. The receptors come from an adult with an advanced solid tumor such as melanoma, head and neck, liver or kidney cancer.

The V and J genes are TRBV2 and TRBJ1-3; TRBD1 is a possible D gene (5 bases). Trimming pared 5 bases from V and 0 bases from J, leaving 11 bases between. Germline-derived CDR1 and CDR2 are SNHLY and FYNNEI. There are 15 residues in the CDR3. CDR3 amino acids: CASSLDTISGNTIYF. CDR3 nucleotide sequence: TGTGCCAGCAGTTTGGACACAATCTCTGGAAACACCATATATTTT.

The chain uses TRBV19 and TRBJ2-5, with 9 positions matching TRBD1. In germline, CDR1 is LNHDA, CDR2 SQIVND (reference sequence). The trim removed 6 bases at V and 5 bases at J, leaving 4 bases unmatched. The CDR3 length is 13 residues. The CDR3, as DNA: TGTGCCAGTAGCGACAGGGGGGGCGAGACCCAGTACTTC. Its translation: CASSDRGGETQYF.

V gene TRBV7-2 combines with J gene TRBJ2-7, with 9 bases lining up with TRBD2. Germline lookup yields CDR1 SGHTA and CDR2 FQGNSA. The CDR3 is 15 residues long. J gave up 4 bases and V 2 bases, and 6 bases lay outside the gene matches. CDR3: CASSLIGLAGYEQYF. As DNA, the CDR3 is TGTGCCAGCAGCTTAATCGGTCTAGCGGGGTACGAGCAGTACTTC.

This chain links TRBV5-1 with TRBJ2-1; TRBD2 is a possible D gene (5 bases). V was clipped by 5 bases and J by 0 bases, with 12 bases between them. Germline V gene sequence: CDR1 SGHRS, CDR2 YFSETQ. This CDR3 spans 15 amino acids. The CDR3 nucleotides are TGCGCCAGCAGAAGTCAGCGGAGCTCCTACAATGAGCAGTTCTTC. Translation gives CASRSQRSSYNEQFF.

The chain employs TRBV9 and TRBJ1-1; D unresolved. CDR1 is SGDLS and CDR2 is YYNGEE in the germline V gene. CDR3 length: 15 residues. Trimming shortened V by 0 bases and J by 2 bases, and 11 bases separated the two germline ends. CDR3 loop: CASSVEGRGNTEAFF. In DNA, the CDR3 is TGTGCCAGCAGCGTAGAGGGCCGGGGAAACACTGAAGCTTTCTTT.

This clone was seen only a few times. The V call is TRBV5-6, the J call TRBJ1-1; no definite D call. Germline V CDR1 and CDR2: SGHDT, YYEEEE. The CDR3 is made up of 14 amino acids. Deletions cut 0 bases from V and 0 bases from J, with 6 bases between. The chain's CDR3 is CASSLAAVNTEAFF. CDR3 DNA: TGTGCCAGCAGCTTGGCCGCGGTGAACACTGAAGCTTTCTTT.

In its sample, this clone was seen once. The chain combines TRBV19 with TRBJ2-5; 7 nucleotides align to TRBD2. Losses at the gene ends were 3 bases for V and 9 bases for J; bases not matched to a gene: 7. The CDR3 length is 13 residues. The germline gives CDR1 LNHDA, CDR2 SQIVND (reference sequence). As DNA, the CDR3 is TGTGCCAGTAGTATGGGGGACGCGGGGGCCCAGTACTTC. It translates to CASSMGDAGAQYF.

The chain is built from TRBV7-8 and TRBJ1-2; D is uncertain. This CDR3 region has 14 residues. V lost 1 base to trimming and J lost 8 bases, with 14 bases between them. Looked up from germline, CDR1 is SGHVS and CDR2 is FQNEAQ. The chain's CDR3 is CASSLEGSPYGYTF. The CDR3, as DNA: TGTGCCAGCAGCTTAGAGGGCAGCCCCTACGGCTACACCTTC.

The chain joins TRBV5-6 to TRBJ2-1; TRBD2 matches 11 bases. With V trimmed by 0 bases and J by 6 bases, 5 bases remained unmatched. This CDR3 spans 16 amino acids. CDR1 is SGHDT and CDR2 is YYEEEE in the germline V gene. CDR3 coding DNA: TGTGCCAGCAGCTTGGCCAGCGGGACTAGCGGCAATGAGCAGTTCTTC. This sequence encodes CASSLASGTSGNEQFF.

The genes are TRBV9 and TRBJ2-7, with TRBD1 as a possible D gene (7 bases). Trimming shortened V by 0 bases and J by 5 bases, and 15 bases separated the two germline ends. CDR1 SGDLS and CDR2 YYNGEE come from the germline V gene. The CDR3 covers 15 residues. Written as DNA, the CDR3 is TGTGCCAGCAGCGTAGGTGGCAGGGGGGCTGACGAGCAGTACTTC. Protein sequence: CASSVGGRGADEQYF.

The rearrangement uses TRBV4-2 and TRBJ2-2, with D possibly being TRBD2 (5 bases). V was shortened by 3 bases and J by 2 bases, with 10 bases between the two germline ends. The CDR3 length is 15 residues. The germline gives CDR1 LGHNA, CDR2 YNFKEQ. In DNA form, the CDR3 reads TGTGCCAGCAGCCAGGCTGGAGGAAACACCGGGGAGCTGTTTTTT. The encoded protein is CASSQAGGNTGELFF.

The rearrangement uses TRBV7-2 and TRBJ2-3; possibly TRBD2 for D (7 bases). Germline-derived CDR1 and CDR2 are SGHTA and FQGNSA. The V end was cut by 6 bases, the J end by 4 bases, with 17 bases between. This CDR3 has 15 amino acids. The CDR3 protein is CASRPGGGRSDTQYF. DNA of the CDR3: TGTGCCAGCAGGCCCGGGGGCGGGAGATCAGATACGCAGTATTTT.

J is TRBJ2-4 and V is TRBV6-5; the match to TRBD1 covers 10 bases. This CDR3 spans 14 amino acids. The V gene end was trimmed by 5 bases and the J gene end by 7 bases; junction bases not matched to a gene: 5. Germline loops: CDR1 MNHEY, CDR2 SVGAGI. CDR3 sequence reads: CASSPPGQGNIQYF. CDR3 DNA: TGTGCCAGCAGTCCTCCGGGACAGGGGAACATTCAGTACTTC.

The chain employs TRBV11-3 and TRBJ2-1; perhaps D is TRBD1 or TRBD2 (5 bases each). The CDR3 is made up of 15 amino acids. Germline-derived CDR1 and CDR2 are SGHNT and YENEEA. V lost 5 bases and J lost 4, with 15 bases in between. The CDR3 here is CASSPRGLQYNEQFF. The CDR3 DNA is TGTGCCAGCAGCCCGAGGGGCCTCCAGTACAATGAGCAGTTCTTC.

The chain joins TRBV7-2 to TRBJ2-5; TRBD2 matches 9 bases. Germline-derived CDR1 and CDR2 are SGHTA and FQGNSA. This CDR3 region has 16 residues. V dropped 5 bases and J dropped 4; count of bases not matched to a gene: 11. The CDR3 loop reads CASSPRLAERGETQYF. The CDR3 DNA sequence: TGTGCCAGCAGCCCTCGACTAGCGGAAAGGGGAGAGACCCAGTACTTC.

In this sample, this clone turned up a few times. J is TRBJ1-2 and V is TRBV6-5, with unresolved D. This CDR3 is built from 13 residues. The V end lost 0 bases, the J end lost 6 bases, and 8 bases lay between the germline ends. The germline CDR1 and CDR2 sequences are MNHEY and SVGAGI. The CDR3 DNA sequence: TGTGCCAGCAGTTACTCCGGACTCGATGGCTACACCTTC. It encodes CASSYSGLDGYTF.

The chain has TRBV29-1 and TRBJ1-2; 7 bases match TRBD1. The length of the CDR3 is 14 residues. J was trimmed by 2 bases and V by 8 bases; bases with no gene match: 11. The germline V gene has CDR1 SQVTM and CDR2 ANQGSEA. The CDR3 DNA reads as TGCAGCCAAGCCGGGACAGAGGGAAACTATGGCTACACCTTC. Amino acid sequence: CSQAGTEGNYGYTF.

The V call is TRBV5-6, the J call TRBJ1-2, with TRBD1 matching 10 bases. The CDR3 covers 14 residues. The germline CDR1 and CDR2 sequences are SGHDT and YYEEEE. The ends lost 3 bases at V and 3 bases at J; junction bases unmatched: 2. CDR3 sequence: CASSSDRGYYGYTF. CDR3 sequence (DNA): TGTGCCAGCAGCTCGGACAGGGGGTACTATGGCTACACCTTC.

The table lists this clone with a few counts. V is TRBV2 and J is TRBJ1-5; no reliable D call. The CDR3 sequence is 13 residues long. The ends were cut back, 3 bases at V and 4 bases at J, with 7 bases in the middle. CDR1 is SNHLY and CDR2 is FYNNEI in the germline V gene. The CDR3 loop is CASSDQSNQPQHF. The CDR3 coding sequence is TGTGCCAGCAGTGACCAGTCTAATCAGCCCCAGCATTTT.

The chain carries TRBV14 and TRBJ1-1; D call uncertain. Between the trimmed V and J ends, which lost 1 base and 7 bases, there was a span of 16 bases. From germline, CDR1 is SGHDN and CDR2 FVKESK. This CDR3 spans 15 amino acids. CDR3 loop: CASSQATLGRGEAFF. In DNA form, the CDR3 reads TGTGCCAGCAGCCAAGCCACTCTGGGCAGAGGTGAAGCTTTCTTT. Full variable domain (outside the CDR3, taken from reference TRBV14 and TRBJ1-1): EAGVTQFPSHSVIEKGQTVTLRCDPISGHDNLYWYRRVMGKEIKFLLHFVKESKQDESGMPNNRFLAERTGGTYSTLKVQPAELEDSGVYFCASSQATLGRGEAFFGQGTRLTVV.

The rearrangement links TRBV5-1 to TRBJ2-5; 7 bases fit TRBD2. Per the germline V gene, CDR1 is SGHRS and CDR2 is YFSETQ. The CDR3 runs 15 residues. V shed 4 bases and J 5 bases; nucleotides not matched to a gene: 11. CDR3 coding DNA: TGCGCCAGCAGCACCTTTAGCGGGCAGCTGGAGACCCAGTACTTC. Its translation is CASSTFSGQLETQYF.

The CDR3 DNA follows: TGTGCCAGCACGGACGTATCCTACGAGCAGTACTTC. The encoded protein is CASTDVSYEQYF. The chain carries TRBV6-1 and TRBJ2-7; D gene uncertain. V lost 7 bases to trimming and J lost 1 base, with 8 bases between them. CDR3 length: 12 amino acids. The germline V gene encodes CDR1 MNHNS and CDR2 SASEGT.

The rearrangement uses TRBV28 and TRBJ2-2, with TRBD1 as a possible D gene (6 bases). The V gene's germline CDR1 is MDHEN and CDR2 SYDVKM. There are 17 residues in the CDR3. V lost 7 bases to trimming and J lost 4 bases, with 22 bases between them. CDR3: CASTSEGTPLITGELFF. The DNA of the CDR3 is TGTGCCAGCACTTCAGAAGGGACACCTTTAATCACCGGGGAGCTGTTTTTT.

The rearrangement joins TRBV10-2 to TRBJ1-5, with 8 bases identical to TRBD1. The CDR3 is 16 amino acids. J gave up 0 bases and V 4 bases, and 5 bases lay outside the gene matches. Per the germline V gene, CDR1 is WSHSY and CDR2 is SAAADI. CDR3 residues: CASSGIDRGSNQPQHF. The DNA for the CDR3 is TGCGCCAGCAGTGGTATCGACAGGGGTAGCAATCAGCCCCAGCATTTT.

This sequence joins TRBV11-2 and TRBJ2-5; 12 bases map to TRBD2. In germline, CDR1 is SGHAT, CDR2 FQNNGV. V gave up 5 bases and J gave up 4 bases; unmatched junction bases: 5. This CDR3 contains 15 residues. The CDR3 coding sequence is TGTGCCAGCAGCCTGACTAGCGGGAGAGGAGAGACCCAGTACTTC. Protein: CASSLTSGRGETQYF.

Regarding this clone: One end of the junction does not line up with germline, which may come from a read error. This chain links TRBV7-7 with TRBJ2-5; D unclear. CDR1 and CDR2 from the germline V gene are SSHAT and FNYEAQ (reference sequence). CDR3 length equals 13 residues. CDR3 sequence reads: CASSLVLLGTQYF. CDR3 sequence (DNA): TGTGCTAGCAGCTTGGTCCTCCTTGGGACCCAGTACTTC.

The chain uses TRBV5-1 and TRBJ2-7, with unresolved D. With 3 bases removed from V and 4 bases from J, the gap between germline ends came to 2 bases. CDR3 length: 10 residues. CDR1 is SGHRS, CDR2 YFSETQ, per germline. CDR3 protein: CASSSYEQYF. DNA for the CDR3: TGCGCCAGCAGCTCTTACGAGCAGTACTTC.

The chain joins TRBV5-8 to TRBJ2-3; 9 bases align to TRBD2. The CDR3 extends over 15 amino acids. Trimming at V came to 4 bases and at J to 6 bases, leaving 9 bases not matched to a gene. Germline CDR1 and CDR2: SGHTS and YDEGEE. CDR3 bases: TGTGCCAGCAGCCCGGGACTAGCTAAAATGGATACGCAGTATTTT. Translated, it gives CASSPGLAKMDTQYF.

The chain links TRBV29-1 to TRBJ1-1, with D uncertain. The length of the CDR3 is 14 residues. Germline V gives CDR1 SQVTM, CDR2 ANQGSEA. V dropped 2 bases and J dropped 6 bases, with 16 bases sitting between them. In DNA, the CDR3 is TGCAGCGTTGAATCTGGTCCAGGTCGGTCTGAAGCTTTCTTT. This gives the protein CSVESGPGRSEAFF.

The chain recombines TRBV2 with TRBJ1-5; no clear D gene. Trimming pared 4 bases from V and 5 bases from J, leaving 12 bases between. Germline assignment: CDR1 SNHLY and CDR2 FYNNEI. CDR3 length: 14 residues. The CDR3 loop is CASSVDVADQPQHF. CDR3 coding DNA: TGTGCCAGCAGTGTTGACGTTGCGGATCAGCCCCAGCATTTT.

V is TRBV7-2 and J is TRBJ1-5; TRBD1 is a possible D gene (6 bases). The CDR3 contains 14 residues. Trimming stripped 6 bases from V and 7 bases from J, with 16 bases between. Germline V gene lookup returns CDR1 SGHTA and CDR2 FQGNSA. The CDR3 here is CASSSTGWGQPQHF. DNA for the CDR3: TGTGCCAGCAGTTCCACAGGGTGGGGACAGCCCCAGCATTTT.

The CDR3 reads CASSQDRGDYEQYF. For the CDR3, the DNA is TGCGCCAGCAGCCAGGACAGGGGCGACTACGAGCAGTACTTC. The chain joins TRBV5-1 to TRBJ2-7; 9 bases agree with TRBD1. The CDR3 is made up of 14 amino acids. J was trimmed by 3 bases and V by 4 bases; bases with no gene match: 5. Germline-derived CDR1 and CDR2 are SGHRS and YFSETQ.